Below are 18 T cell receptor beta chains sequenced from a single sample in a study of T cells in Graves' hyperthyroidism and ophthalmopathy. TCR beta CDR3 regions were amplified from RNA. In the first-round RT-PCR of the TCR CDR3, the HTBI primer set was used. TCRdb used MiXCR to reprocess the multiplex PCR reads, holding one entry per CDR3 protein. The sample gives fewer than 900,000 distinct CDR3 sequences, over 15% of which show up once; approximately 8% is in the top ten. Sample: blood. The receptors here all came from a young man with Graves' hyperthyroidism.

The CDR3: CASSLVGNVLTF. The CDR3 DNA reads as TGTGCCAGCAGCTTGGTAGGGAACGTCCTGACTTTC. The chain carries TRBV14 and TRBJ2-6; D is uncertain. Germline assignment: CDR1 SGHDN and CDR2 FVKESK. The CDR3 covers 12 residues. With 5 bases removed from V and 10 bases from J, the gap between germline ends came to 9 bases. Looking up the rest from reference TRBV14 and TRBJ2-6 gives the full variable domain: EAGVTQFPSHSVIEKGQTVTLRCDPISGHDNLYWYRRVMGKEIKFLLHFVKESKQDESGMPNNRFLAERTGGTYSTLKVQPAELEDSGVYFCASSLVGNVLTFGAGSRLTVL.

A note on this clonotype: The germline gene is not matched at one end of the junction; a read error may be the cause. The gene calls are TRBV19 and TRBJ2-7; D gene unclear. Germline CDR1 is LNHDA and CDR2 is SQIVND (reference sequence). CDR3 length equals 16 residues. The CDR3 sequence: CASSIAQSFSSYEQHF. The DNA for the CDR3 is TGTGCCAGTAGTATCGCCCAGTCGTTCAGCTCCTACGAGCAGCACTTC.

This clonotype has a handful of counts. V gene TRBV28 combines with J gene TRBJ1-2; D call uncertain. Germline CDR1 MDHEN, CDR2 SYDVKM. The V and J ends lost 6 bases and 4 bases respectively, with 12 bases between them. The CDR3 length is 13 residues. The CDR3 DNA sequence: TGTGCCAGCAGCGGGCCTTGGGGCTATGGCTACACCTTC. This codes for CASSGPWGYGYTF.

This clonotype has a count of ten or more. The chain uses TRBV20-1 and TRBJ2-7; 9 bases are shared with TRBD2. Germline V gene data show CDR1 as DFQATT and CDR2 as SNEGSKA (reference sequence). The CDR3 loop spans 14 amino acids. The V gene end was trimmed by 3 bases and the J gene end by 4 bases; junction bases not matched to a gene: 7. The CDR3: CSASERGDDYEQYF. The CDR3 DNA sequence: TGCAGTGCTAGCGAGCGGGGGGACGATTACGAGCAGTACTTC.

There are many counts of this clonotype. The chain recombines TRBV28 with TRBJ2-1; 7 nucleotides line up with TRBD2. The junction had 8 bases not matched to a gene; V was cut back by 3 bases and J by 6 bases. CDR1 is MDHEN and CDR2 is SYDVKM in the germline V gene. The CDR3 contains 15 residues. The CDR3 DNA is TGTGCCAGCAGTTTTCGGCTAGCGGCAGGCAATGAGCAGTTCTTC. This encodes CASSFRLAAGNEQFF.

This clonotype was detected only a few times. The rearrangement links TRBV27 to TRBJ2-2; D gene uncertain. Germline V CDR1 and CDR2: MNHEY, SMNVEV (reference sequence). This CDR3 has 13 amino acids. The germline V and J ends were trimmed by 2 bases and 7 bases, with 8 bases remaining between them. CDR3 residues: CASSLGRGGELFF. The DNA for the CDR3 is TGTGCCAGCAGTTTAGGTCGCGGCGGGGAGCTGTTTTTT.

The V and J genes are TRBV29-1 and TRBJ2-1; the match to TRBD2 covers 14 bases. Germline lookup yields CDR1 SQVTM and CDR2 ANQGSEA. The CDR3 loop spans 15 amino acids. V lost 6 bases, J lost 9 bases, and 10 bases stayed unmatched. CDR3 DNA: TGCAGCGTGGCCGGGACTAGCGGGGGTTCTAGTGAGCAGTTCTTC. Its translation is CSVAGTSGGSSEQFF.

This clonotype was counted many times. The J gene is TRBJ2-3, the V gene TRBV18; D not resolved. Germline V gene sequence: CDR1 KGHSH, CDR2 LQKENI. The CDR3 runs to 16 residues. The V and J ends lost 3 bases and 1 base respectively, with 14 bases between them. The chain's CDR3 is CASSPLTTQGTDTQYF. CDR3 DNA: TGTGCCAGCTCACCGCTGACGACTCAGGGCACAGATACGCAGTATTTT. Full variable domain (remainder filled in from reference TRBV18 and TRBJ2-3): NAGVMQNPRHLVRRRGQEARLRCSPMKGHSHVYWYRQLPEEGLKFMVYLQKENIIDESGMPKERFSAEFPKEGPSILRIQQVVRGDSAAYFCASSPLTTQGTDTQYFGPGTRLTVL.

This clonotype was detected a few times. This chain uses TRBV6-1 with TRBJ1-5; 10 bases fit TRBD1. The ends lost 5 bases at V and 6 bases at J; junction bases unmatched: 10. CDR1 and CDR2 from the germline V gene are MNHNS and SASEGT. The CDR3 is 16 residues long. CDR3 nucleotide sequence: TGTGCCAGCAGTACCCACCTGGGACAGGGGACTCAGCCCCAGCATTTT. It specifies CASSTHLGQGTQPQHF.

The chain is built from TRBV27 and TRBJ2-7; D unclear. The CDR3 sequence is 8 residues long. Germline V CDR1 and CDR2: MNHEY, SMNVEV (reference sequence). The CDR3 protein is CTYYEQYF. The DNA for the CDR3 is TGTACCTACTACGAGCAGTACTTC.

The chain combines TRBV19 with TRBJ1-2, with 7 bases matching TRBD1. The CDR3 loop spans 14 amino acids. V trimming: 6 bases; J trimming: 1 base; junction bases outside the gene matches: 5. Per germline, CDR1 LNHDA and CDR2 SQIVND (reference sequence). CDR3 DNA: TGTGCCAGTAGGGGGACAGACTTTAACTATGGCTACACCTTC. As protein: CASRGTDFNYGYTF.

This clonotype was detected many times. CDR3 region: CASSNYRGGLAGENNEQFF. The CDR3 coding sequence is TGTGCCAGCAGTAACTACAGGGGTGGACTAGCGGGAGAAAACAATGAGCAGTTCTTC. The V and J genes are TRBV6-2 or TRBV6-3 and TRBJ2-1; TRBD2 aligns across 13 bases. Germline V gene lookup returns CDR1 MNHEY and CDR2 SVGEGT. The CDR3 is 19 amino acids. V lost 5 bases, J lost 5 bases, and 15 bases stayed unmatched.

This clonotype has just a few counts. V is TRBV7-9 and J is TRBJ1-1; D unclear. This CDR3 is built from 12 residues. The germline CDR1 and CDR2 sequences are SEHNR and FQNEAQ (reference sequence). V lost 8 bases and J lost 0, with 7 bases in between. CDR3 amino acids: CASVLMNTEAFF. In nucleotides, the CDR3 is TGTGCCAGCGTTCTCATGAACACTGAAGCTTTCTTT.

The chain employs TRBV5-1 and TRBJ2-1; the match to TRBD2 covers 15 bases. Germline CDR1 is SGHRS and CDR2 is YFSETQ. V dropped 4 bases and J dropped 5; count of bases not matched to a gene: 4. The CDR3 consists of 16 residues. The CDR3 protein is CASSPGTSGRNNEQFF. DNA of the CDR3: TGCGCCAGCAGCCCCGGGACTAGCGGGAGGAACAATGAGCAGTTCTTC.

On this clonotype: This may stem from a read error, because a much larger clone lies one nucleotide away. The chain recombines TRBV5-5 with TRBJ1-2; the D gene is possibly TRBD1 (6 bases). Per germline, CDR1 SGHKS and CDR2 YYEKEE (reference sequence). The V end was cut by 0 bases, the J end by 4 bases, with 16 bases between. The length of the CDR3 is 16 residues. CDR3 in DNA: TGTGCCAGCAGCTTGGCCGGGGGGCCGGGAAGCTATGGCTACACCTTC. Protein product: CASSLAGGPGSYGYTF. Complete variable domain (other parts from reference TRBV5-5 and TRBJ1-2): DAGVTQSPTHLIKTRGQQVTLRCSPISGHKSVSWYQQVLGQGPQFIFQYYEKEERGRGNFPDRFSARQFPNYSSELNVNALLLGDSALYLCASSLAGGPGSYGYTFGSGTRLTVV.

This clonotype was seen ten or more times. The CDR3 loop is CASSGDLAGRSGNEQFF. The CDR3 nucleotides read TGTGCCAGCAGCGGAGATCTAGCGGGTCGAAGTGGCAATGAGCAGTTCTTC. This rearrangement joins TRBV9 to TRBJ2-1, with 8 bases that match TRBD2. This CDR3 contains 17 residues. CDR1 and CDR2 (germline): SGDLS, YYNGEE. The ends lost 3 bases at V and 6 bases at J; junction bases unmatched: 14.

The sample holds many counts of this clonotype. V is TRBV7-2 and J is TRBJ2-1; D may be TRBD2 (6 bases). Germline assignment: CDR1 SGHTA and CDR2 FQGNSA. The CDR3 has 15 amino acids. V was shortened by 6 bases and J by 0 bases, with 12 bases between the two germline ends. The CDR3 spells CASSRLATSYNEQFF. CDR3 nucleotides: TGTGCCAGCAGTCGTCTAGCGACCTCCTACAATGAGCAGTTCTTC.

The sample holds many counts of this clonotype. This chain connects TRBV11-1 to TRBJ2-3; TRBD1 might be the D (6 bases). Trimming took 7 bases from V and 1 from J, leaving 21 bases between them. CDR1 is SGHAT and CDR2 is FQDESV in the germline V gene (reference sequence). CDR3 length equals 17 residues. The CDR3 spells CASNKEDQGMGTDTQYF. The CDR3 coding sequence is TGTGCCAGCAACAAAGAAGACCAGGGGATGGGCACAGATACGCAGTATTTT.